The TCR beta chain described here comes from a study of T-cell memory formation after mild COVID-19. Amplification by 5'RACE using constant-segment primers produced TCR alpha and TCR beta cDNA libraries that carried sample barcodes and UMIs. TCRdb re-called the 5' RACE reads with MiXCR, one entry per CDR3 protein. Among some 600,000 distinct CDR3 sequences listed, 15% to 20% were seen once. This clonotype has at least ten counts. Its cognate antigen is unknown. Broader study findings: Contracting CD4+ clones were located mainly in CM and EM, and CD8+ clones in EMRA. Proof of SARS-CoV-2 specificity was absent for the second-wave clones that crested on day 37.

Germline assignment: CDR1 SGHRS and CDR2 YFSETQ. V lost 0 bases and J lost 4, with 13 bases in between. CDR3 length equals 15 residues. The sample was PBMCs or a T cell subset sorted from them (not recorded which). The chain couples TRBV5-1 to TRBJ1-2, with a tentative D call TRBD1 (6 bases). This receptor was taken from an adult woman who had mild COVID-19 (a few samples of this study predate the infection). Cell type and time point are not known. Here the CDR3 reads CASSLGGQPSYGYTF. DNA of the CDR3: TGCGCCAGCAGCTTGGGAGGACAGCCTTCCTATGGCTACACCTTC.